The T cell receptor (beta chain) under discussion was sequenced for a study of vaccination effects on CD4 cells after COVID-19. Whole-study context: Wells of two million PBMC each were grown with about 9.5 IU/ml IL-2 and around 10 ug/ml peptides.

Once cultured for 10 days, the cells underwent separation to obtain CD4+ T cells. Participants got two doses of BNT162b2 or mRNA-1273 vaccine. This CDR3 contains 14 residues. The V gene lost 3 bases and the J gene lost 5 bases, with 14 bases spanning the gap. Germline CDR1 reads SGHRS; CDR2 reads YFSETQ. As to this clone: The antigen remains undetermined.

The method was immunoSEQ multiplex PCR; TCRdb's version includes in-frame clones alone and lacks a portion of them. The table has 40,000 to 45,000 clones, under 70% seen once. The sequenced sample was CD4+ T cells from PBMCs cultured without peptide, obtained after COVID-19 vaccination. The chain joins TRBV5-1 to TRBJ1-1; D might be TRBD1 (5 bases). The sequence came from a human donor who received a COVID-19 vaccine. The CDR3 DNA reads TGCGCCAGCAGCTGGAACGGGGGGGGGACTGAAGCTTTCTTT. As protein: CASSWNGGGTEAFF.